This TCR beta chain came from a study of T cell responses to AZD1222 COVID-19 vaccine. Study conclusions and caveats: In the spike-specific TCR repertoire, nearly half reportedly target unmutated variant regions.

A note on this clone: The target antigen is unknown.

Produced via immunoSEQ multiplex PCR; TCRdb's table is partial and in-frame only. In the table there are more than 100,000 clones, about 93% of which are singletons. Trimming stripped 3 bases from V and 7 bases from J, with 15 bases between. Germline CDR1 is MDHEN and CDR2 is SYDVKM. This CDR3 spans 14 amino acids. Sequenced material: peripheral blood, taken on day 0 of AZD1222 vaccination. The rearrangement links TRBV28 to TRBJ1-2; a weak D match, TRBD1 (6 bases). The origin of this receptor is an adult in good health. The CDR3 nucleotides are TGTGCCAGCAGTTTTGGGGGGGCCTTCCTTGGCTACACCTTC. Amino acids: CASSFGGAFLGYTF.